The 22 T cell receptor beta chains below come from one sample, sequenced in a study of Graves' ophthalmopathy and Graves' hyperthyroidism (dated by TCRdb to 2016 to 2018). The data were produced on an Illumina HiSeq 2000. For repertoire sequencing, TCR beta CDR3 regions were amplified from RNA transcripts. HTBI primers and the Qiagen OneStep RT-PCR kit were used in a first-round RT-PCR, which was followed by a second-round multiplex PCR, size selection and purification. TCRdb applied fastp at Q25 and MiXCR to the public reads, then kept only in-frame beta chains. When rows share a CDR3 protein, they turn into one entry using the most common DNA and genes. Present in this sample are about 180,000 distinct CDR3 sequences, 37% of which were seen just once. The ten largest make up under 6.5% of the sample. The sequenced sample consisted of peripheral blood. These receptor sequences come from a woman aged 40-49 years with Graves' ophthalmopathy. Donor details come from another sample of the same person, matched by shared clones.

The CDR3 spells CASSLQGGPTEAFF. CDR3 sequence (DNA): TGTGCCAGCAGCCTCCAAGGGGGGCCTACTGAAGCTTTCTTT. This chain connects TRBV11-1 to TRBJ1-1, with D possibly being TRBD1 (6 bases). Trimming removed 5 bases at V and 5 bases at J, with 15 bases between. There are 14 residues in the CDR3. The germline V gene has CDR1 SGHAT and CDR2 FQDESV (reference sequence).

The sample holds many counts of this clonotype. This chain connects TRBV27 to TRBJ2-7; D is unclear. V lost 5 bases to trimming and J lost 3 bases, with 14 bases between them. The CDR3 spans 14 residues. Per the germline V gene, CDR1 is MNHEY and CDR2 is SMNVEV (reference sequence). The CDR3 sequence is CASSLRTANYEQYF. CDR3 DNA sequence: TGTGCCAGCAGTCTCCGGACGGCAAACTACGAGCAGTACTTC.

This clonotype was picked up a small number of times. This chain links TRBV12-3 or TRBV12-4 with TRBJ2-5, with 7 bases fitting TRBD2. Trimming cost V 3 bases and J 5 bases; bases outside gene matches: 3. This CDR3 has 13 residues. CDR3 region: CASSFLGGETQYF. Written as DNA, the CDR3 is TGTGCCAGCAGTTTCTTGGGGGGGGAGACCCAGTACTTC.

This clonotype was seen many times. The DNA for the CDR3 is TGTGCCAGCAACGACGCACAGGGGCCTTATGGCTACACCTTC. It yields the protein CASNDAQGPYGYTF. The V and J genes are TRBV28 and TRBJ1-2; 7 bases map to TRBD1. V was pared by 7 bases and J by 5 bases, with 10 bases of the junction left unmatched. This CDR3 contains 14 residues. The germline V gene encodes CDR1 MDHEN and CDR2 SYDVKM.

This clonotype was seen ten or more times. The J gene is TRBJ2-7, the V gene TRBV4-3, with D perhaps matching TRBD1 (5 bases). The germline V and J ends were trimmed by 0 bases and 0 bases, with 18 bases remaining between them. The CDR3 covers 18 residues. The germline V gene has CDR1 LGHNA and CDR2 YSLEER. The CDR3 loop reads CASSQDRAGPNYSYEQYF. The CDR3 bases are TGCGCCAGCAGCCAAGATCGGGCAGGGCCTAATTACTCCTACGAGCAGTACTTC.

The chain has TRBV7-8 and TRBJ2-4, with D unclear. Looked up from germline, CDR1 is SGHVS and CDR2 is FQNEAQ. There are 15 residues in the CDR3. V gave up 6 bases and J gave up 3 bases, with 15 bases separating them. CDR3 nucleotides: TGTGCCAGCAGTGCCGGAAACAGATTCAAAAACATTCAGTACTTC. Its protein is CASSAGNRFKNIQYF.

The table lists this clonotype with many counts. V gene TRBV7-8 combines with J gene TRBJ2-7; 7 nucleotides agree with TRBD2. This CDR3 has 14 amino acids. Germline V gives CDR1 SGHVS, CDR2 FQNEAQ. V shed 5 bases and J 7 bases; nucleotides not matched to a gene: 11. The CDR3 spells CASSPTAGVQEQYF. Here the CDR3 DNA reads TGTGCCAGCAGCCCAACGGCGGGAGTTCAAGAGCAGTACTTC.

This clonotype has a count of ten or more. The V gene is TRBV11-2, the J gene TRBJ2-3; weak D call: TRBD2 (5 bases). CDR1 is SGHAT, CDR2 FQNNGV, per germline. The CDR3 is made up of 12 amino acids. V was trimmed by 8 bases and J by 5 bases, leaving 11 bases between them. CDR3 coding DNA: TGTGCCAGCTCCTCCCGGGGAGATACGCAGTATTTT. This sequence encodes CASSSRGDTQYF.

The V and J genes are TRBV19 and TRBJ1-5; 11 bases match TRBD1. Germline V gives CDR1 LNHDA, CDR2 SQIVND (reference sequence). The CDR3 is 14 residues long. V trimming: 5 bases; J trimming: 6 bases; junction bases outside the gene matches: 3. This CDR3 is CASSGQGASQPQHF. For the CDR3, the DNA is TGTGCCAGTAGTGGACAGGGGGCGAGTCAGCCCCAGCATTTT.

This chain uses TRBV7-2 with TRBJ2-7; no firm D call. The V and J ends lost 4 bases and 2 bases respectively, with 15 bases between them. Germline V gene lookup returns CDR1 SGHTA and CDR2 FQGNSA. The CDR3 covers 15 residues. The CDR3 sequence: CASSSATLPTYEQYF. CDR3 sequence (DNA): TGTGCCAGCAGCTCGGCGACACTGCCGACCTACGAGCAGTACTTC.

The chain joins TRBV27 to TRBJ2-7; TRBD2 matches 9 bases. The germline V gene has CDR1 MNHEY and CDR2 SMNVEV (reference sequence). The CDR3 sequence is 16 residues long. Trimming at V came to 4 bases and at J to 0 bases, leaving 7 bases not matched to a gene. The CDR3 here is CASSSRLAASSYEQYF. CDR3 bases: TGTGCCAGCAGTTCTCGACTAGCGGCAAGCTCCTACGAGCAGTACTTC.

This clonotype has ten or more counts. The rearrangement links TRBV6-5 to TRBJ2-5; the match to TRBD2 covers 12 bases. Per germline, CDR1 MNHEY and CDR2 SVGAGI. Germline trimming cut 2 bases from V and 4 bases from J; bases unmatched to any gene: 5. There are 16 residues in the CDR3. CDR3 nucleotide sequence: TGTGCCAGCAGTTACCGACTAGCGGGAGTCGCAGAGACCCAGTACTTC. This gives the protein CASSYRLAGVAETQYF.

This clonotype was recorded at least ten times. The rearrangement links TRBV20-1 to TRBJ1-2, with D unresolved. This CDR3 contains 13 residues. Trimming removed 0 bases at V and 4 bases at J, with 9 bases between. The V gene's germline CDR1 is DFQATT and CDR2 SNEGSKA (reference sequence). In nucleotides, the CDR3 is TGCAGTGCTAGAGATAACCACGTCTATGGCTACACCTTC. It is translated as CSARDNHVYGYTF.

There are many counts of this clonotype. The chain has TRBV6-1 and TRBJ2-2, with 9 positions matching TRBD1. Germline V CDR1 and CDR2: MNHNS, SASEGT. The length of the CDR3 is 15 residues. The V gene end was trimmed by 4 bases and the J gene end by 6 bases; junction bases not matched to a gene: 6. The CDR3 region is CASSVDRGGAGELFF. The DNA for the CDR3 is TGTGCCAGCAGTGTGGACAGGGGAGGGGCCGGGGAGCTGTTTTTT.

This clonotype occurred a few times. V usage is TRBV7-2 and J usage is TRBJ2-7; tentative D call: TRBD2 (5 bases). The V gene's germline CDR1 is SGHTA and CDR2 FQGNSA. V dropped 0 bases and J dropped 6 bases, with 9 bases sitting between them. The CDR3 sequence is 13 residues long. CDR3 loop: CASSLAGAVEQYF. CDR3 coding DNA: TGTGCCAGCAGCTTAGCGGGAGCAGTCGAGCAGTACTTC.

The chain employs TRBV5-1 and TRBJ1-1; D uncertain. The length of the CDR3 is 13 residues. CDR1 SGHRS and CDR2 YFSETQ come from the germline V gene. Trimming left V 4 bases short and J 4 bases short, with 11 bases between. CDR3 in DNA: TGCGCCAGCAGCCTGTCCTTGAGCACTGAAGCTTTCTTT. Its translation is CASSLSLSTEAFF.

In its sample, this clonotype was seen once. The chain couples TRBV6-4 to TRBJ1-1; the match to TRBD1 covers 7 bases. J lost 2 bases, V lost 3 bases, and 3 bases had no gene match. The germline gives CDR1 MRHNA, CDR2 SNTAGT. The CDR3 spans 14 residues. The CDR3 coding sequence is TGTGCCAGCAGTGAGACAGGGACAAACACTGAAGCTTTCTTT. It is translated as CASSETGTNTEAFF.

This clonotype turned up a few times. J is TRBJ2-7 and V is TRBV28; D uncertain. CDR3 length equals 15 residues. Looked up from germline, CDR1 is MDHEN and CDR2 is SYDVKM. Between the trimmed V and J ends, which lost 3 bases and 0 bases, there was a span of 12 bases. The CDR3 coding sequence is TGTGCCAGCAGTTTTGACTGGGCTAGCTCCTACGAGCAGTACTTC. Amino acids: CASSFDWASSYEQYF.

This chain joins TRBV30 and TRBJ2-7; no clear D. This CDR3 contains 15 residues. Germline V gene sequence: CDR1 GTSNPN, CDR2 SVGIG (reference sequence). V was trimmed by 0 bases and J by 3 bases, leaving 15 bases between them. In nucleotides, the CDR3 is TGTGCCTGGAGTGTACCCCCAACTGCAAACTACGAGCAGTACTTC. Translating gives CAWSVPPTANYEQYF.

This clonotype was found many times. V and J are TRBV5-6 and TRBJ1-6; D is undetermined. With 4 bases removed from V and 8 bases from J, the gap between germline ends came to 13 bases. Germline V gene lookup returns CDR1 SGHDT and CDR2 YYEEEE. The length of the CDR3 is 14 residues. This CDR3 is CASSRAGGDSPLHF. The CDR3 nucleotides are TGTGCCAGCAGCCGGGCAGGCGGGGATTCACCCCTCCACTTT.

This clonotype was detected once. The gene calls are TRBV12-3 or TRBV12-4 and TRBJ1-2; 8 bases align to TRBD1. The J segment lost 1 base and the V segment lost 3 bases, leaving 4 bases of the junction unmatched. This CDR3 is 15 amino acids long. CDR3 DNA: TGTGCCAGCAGTTTGGGGGGACAGGATAACTATGGCTACACCTTC. Its protein is CASSLGGQDNYGYTF.

Ten or more counts support this clonotype. The chain joins TRBV14 to TRBJ1-1; D is undetermined. The CDR3 has 13 amino acids. Germline V gene sequence: CDR1 SGHDN, CDR2 FVKESK. V was trimmed by 4 bases and J by 1 base, leaving 7 bases between them. CDR3 loop: CASSPLRNTEAFF. The CDR3 nucleotides are TGTGCCAGCAGCCCACTCCGGAACACTGAAGCTTTCTTT.